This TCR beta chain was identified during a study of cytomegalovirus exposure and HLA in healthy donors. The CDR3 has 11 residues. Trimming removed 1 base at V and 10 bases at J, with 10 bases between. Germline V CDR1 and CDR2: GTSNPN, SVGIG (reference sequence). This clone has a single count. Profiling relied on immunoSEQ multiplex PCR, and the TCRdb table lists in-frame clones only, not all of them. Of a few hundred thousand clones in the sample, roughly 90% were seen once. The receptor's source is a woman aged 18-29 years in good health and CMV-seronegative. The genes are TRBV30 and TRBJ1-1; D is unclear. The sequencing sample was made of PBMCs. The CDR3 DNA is TGTGCCTGGAGTGGTCCCTATCGAGCTTTCTTT. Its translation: CAWSGPYRAFF. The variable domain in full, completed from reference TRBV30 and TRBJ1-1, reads SQTIHQWPATLVQPVGSPLSLECTVEGTSNPNLYWYRQAAGRGLQLLFYSVGIGQISSEVPQNLSASRPQDRQFILSSKKLLLSDSGFYLCAWSGPYRAFFGQGTRLTVV.